Below, 3 T cell receptor beta chains from the same sample are listed, as sequenced in a study of T cells in Graves' hyperthyroidism and ophthalmopathy. From RNA transcripts, TCR beta CDR3 regions were amplified. The TCR CDR3 was amplified in a first-round RT-PCR using the HTBI primer set. One entry per CDR3 protein, called by TCRdb with MiXCR from the multiplex PCR reads. The data show roughly 520,000 distinct CDR3 sequences, with roughly a quarter seen just once and about 11% held by the top ten. The sequencing input was blood. These receptors were obtained from a woman in her 30s with Graves' ophthalmopathy.

V gene TRBV20-1 combines with J gene TRBJ1-2; tentatively, D is TRBD1 (5 bases). V dropped 5 bases and J dropped 14 bases, with 21 bases sitting between them. The germline V gene encodes CDR1 DFQATT and CDR2 SNEGSKA (reference sequence). This CDR3 is 12 amino acids long. In nucleotides, the CDR3 is TGCAGTGCTGAAGTCCGGGACCGTTCTAAGACCTTC. Its translation is CSAEVRDRSKTF.

J is TRBJ2-2 and V is TRBV6-1, with TRBD2 as a possible D gene (6 bases). This CDR3 has 16 amino acids. V was cut by 8 bases and J by 0 bases, with 16 bases left in between. Per germline, CDR1 MNHNS and CDR2 SASEGT. CDR3 sequence (DNA): TGTGCCAGCTGCGAATGGGGGGTCCCGAACACCGGGGAGCTGTTTTTT. Amino acid sequence: CASCEWGVPNTGELFF.

This clonotype showed up many times. V usage is TRBV5-1 and J usage is TRBJ1-5; tentatively, D is TRBD1 (6 bases). Germline CDR1 SGHRS, CDR2 YFSETQ. CDR3 length: 15 amino acids. With 4 bases removed from V and 7 bases from J, the gap between germline ends came to 18 bases. The CDR3 sequence is CASSPTSGVGQPQHF. DNA of the CDR3: TGCGCCAGCAGCCCAACGTCAGGGGTAGGGCAGCCCCAGCATTTT.